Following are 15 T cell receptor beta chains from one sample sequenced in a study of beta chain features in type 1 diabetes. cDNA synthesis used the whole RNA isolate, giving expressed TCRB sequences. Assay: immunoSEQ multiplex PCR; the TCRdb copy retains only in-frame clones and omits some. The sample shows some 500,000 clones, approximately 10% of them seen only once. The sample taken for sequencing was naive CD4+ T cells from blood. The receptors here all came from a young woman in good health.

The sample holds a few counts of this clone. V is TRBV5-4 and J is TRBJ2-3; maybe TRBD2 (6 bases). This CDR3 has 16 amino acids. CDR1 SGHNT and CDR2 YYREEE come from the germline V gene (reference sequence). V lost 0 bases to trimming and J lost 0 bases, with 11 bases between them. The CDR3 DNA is TGTGCCAGCAGCTTGGCGGGGGAGCGTAGCACAGATACGCAGTATTTT. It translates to CASSLAGERSTDTQYF. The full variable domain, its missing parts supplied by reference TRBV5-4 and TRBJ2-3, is ETGVTQSPTHLIKTRGQQVTLRCSSQSGHNTVSWYQQALGQGPQFIFQYYREEENGRGNFPPRFSGLQFPNYSSELNVNALELDDSALYLCASSLAGERSTDTQYFGPGTRLTVL.

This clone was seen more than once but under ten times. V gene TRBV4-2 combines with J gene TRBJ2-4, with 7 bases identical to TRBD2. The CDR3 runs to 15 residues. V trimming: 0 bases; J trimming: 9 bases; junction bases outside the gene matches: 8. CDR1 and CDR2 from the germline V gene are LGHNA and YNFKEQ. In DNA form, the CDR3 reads TGTGCCAGCAGCCAAGAGGCAGGAACGGGGGGCATTCAGTACTTC. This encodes CASSQEAGTGGIQYF.

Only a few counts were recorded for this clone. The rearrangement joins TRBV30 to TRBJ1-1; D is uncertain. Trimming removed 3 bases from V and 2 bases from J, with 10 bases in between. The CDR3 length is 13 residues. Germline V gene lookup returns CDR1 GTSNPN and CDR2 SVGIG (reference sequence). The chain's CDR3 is CAWRGVGNTEAFF. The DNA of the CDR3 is TGTGCCTGGAGGGGCGTTGGCAACACTGAAGCTTTCTTT.

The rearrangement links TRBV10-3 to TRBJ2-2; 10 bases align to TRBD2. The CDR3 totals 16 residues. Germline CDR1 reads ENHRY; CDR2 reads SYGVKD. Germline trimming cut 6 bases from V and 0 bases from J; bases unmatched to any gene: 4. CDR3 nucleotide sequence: TGTGCCATCAGGAGAGGACTAGCGGCGAACACCGGGGAGCTGTTTTTT. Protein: CAIRRGLAANTGELFF.

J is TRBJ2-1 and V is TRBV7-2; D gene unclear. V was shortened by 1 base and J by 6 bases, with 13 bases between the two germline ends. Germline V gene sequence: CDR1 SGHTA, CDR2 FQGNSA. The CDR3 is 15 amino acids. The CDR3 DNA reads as TGTGCCAGCAGCTTAGTACGCGTGGGAAGCAATGAGCAGTTCTTC. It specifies CASSLVRVGSNEQFF.

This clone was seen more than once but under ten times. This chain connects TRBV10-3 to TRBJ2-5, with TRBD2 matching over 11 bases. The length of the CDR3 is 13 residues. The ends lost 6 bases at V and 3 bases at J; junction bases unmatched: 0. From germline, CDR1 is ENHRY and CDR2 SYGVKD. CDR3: CAIRLAGEETQYF. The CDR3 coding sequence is TGTGCCATCAGACTAGCGGGGGAAGAGACCCAGTACTTC.

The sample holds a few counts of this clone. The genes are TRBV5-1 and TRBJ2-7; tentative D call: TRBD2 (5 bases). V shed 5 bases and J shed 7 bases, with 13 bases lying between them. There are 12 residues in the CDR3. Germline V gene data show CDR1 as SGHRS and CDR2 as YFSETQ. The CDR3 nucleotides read TGCGCCAGCAGACTGGGAGTCGGGGAGCAGTACTTC. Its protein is CASRLGVGEQYF. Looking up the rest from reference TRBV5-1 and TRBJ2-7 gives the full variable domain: KAGVTQTPRYLIKTRGQQVTLSCSPISGHRSVSWYQQTPGQGLQFLFEYFSETQRNKGNFPGRFSGRQFSNSRSEMNVSTLELGDSALYLCASRLGVGEQYFGPGTRLTVT.

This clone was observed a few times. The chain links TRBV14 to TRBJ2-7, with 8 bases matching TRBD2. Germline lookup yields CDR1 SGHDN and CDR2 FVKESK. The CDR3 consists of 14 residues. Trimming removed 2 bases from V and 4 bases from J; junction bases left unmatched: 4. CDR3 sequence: CASSQPGLGYEQYF. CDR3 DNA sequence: TGTGCCAGCAGCCAACCGGGACTAGGATACGAGCAGTACTTC.

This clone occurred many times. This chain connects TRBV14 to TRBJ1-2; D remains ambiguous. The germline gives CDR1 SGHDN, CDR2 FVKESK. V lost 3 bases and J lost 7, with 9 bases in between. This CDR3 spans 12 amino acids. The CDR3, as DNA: TGTGCCAGCAGCCACCGACACGCTGGCTACACCTTC. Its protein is CASSHRHAGYTF.

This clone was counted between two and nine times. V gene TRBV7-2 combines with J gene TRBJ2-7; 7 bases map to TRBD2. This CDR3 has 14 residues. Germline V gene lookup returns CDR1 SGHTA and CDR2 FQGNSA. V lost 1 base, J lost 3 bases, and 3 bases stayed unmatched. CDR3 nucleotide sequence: TGTGCCAGCAGCTTAGGCGGGAGAGTCTACGAGCAGTACTTC. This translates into CASSLGGRVYEQYF.

CDR3 DNA sequence: TGCGCCAGCAGCCAAGAACGGACGGGGACAGGGGGCAATCAGCCCCAGCATTTT. Protein sequence: CASSQERTGTGGNQPQHF. The chain employs TRBV4-3 and TRBJ1-5, with 10 nucleotides matching TRBD1. This CDR3 has 18 amino acids. CDR1 and CDR2 from the germline V gene are LGHNA and YSLEER. V lost 0 bases and J lost 2; bases outside the gene matches: 7.

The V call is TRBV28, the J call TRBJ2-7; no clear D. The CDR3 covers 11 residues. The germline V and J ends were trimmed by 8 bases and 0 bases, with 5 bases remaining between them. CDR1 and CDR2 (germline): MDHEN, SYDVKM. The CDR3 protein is CASGRSYEQYV. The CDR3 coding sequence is TGTGCCAGCGGGCGCTCCTACGAGCAGTACGTC.

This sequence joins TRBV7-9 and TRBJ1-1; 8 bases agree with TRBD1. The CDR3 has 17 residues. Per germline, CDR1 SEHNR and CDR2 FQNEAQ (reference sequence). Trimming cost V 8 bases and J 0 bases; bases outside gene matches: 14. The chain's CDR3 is CASADRANLAMNTEAFF. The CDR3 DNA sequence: TGTGCCAGCGCGGACAGGGCGAATCTGGCTATGAACACTGAAGCTTTCTTT. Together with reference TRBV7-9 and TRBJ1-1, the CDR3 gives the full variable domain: DTGVSQNPRHKITKRGQNVTFRCDPISEHNRLYWYRQTLGQGPEFLTYFQNEAQLEKSRLLSDRFSAERPKGSFSTLEIQRTEQGDSAMYLCASADRANLAMNTEAFFGQGTRLTVV.

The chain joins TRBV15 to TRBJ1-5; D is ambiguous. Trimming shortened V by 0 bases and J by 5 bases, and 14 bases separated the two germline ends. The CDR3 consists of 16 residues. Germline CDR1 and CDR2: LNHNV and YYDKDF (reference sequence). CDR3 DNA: TGTGCCACCAGCAGAGAGGAAGGGCCAGACTATCAGCCCCAGCATTTT. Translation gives CATSREEGPDYQPQHF.

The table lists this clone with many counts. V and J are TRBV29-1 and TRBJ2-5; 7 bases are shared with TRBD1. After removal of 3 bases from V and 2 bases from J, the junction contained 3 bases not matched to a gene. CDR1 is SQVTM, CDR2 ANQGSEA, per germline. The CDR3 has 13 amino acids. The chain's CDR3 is CSVDPGQQETQYF. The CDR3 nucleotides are TGCAGCGTTGATCCGGGACAGCAAGAGACCCAGTACTTC.